The 22 T cell receptor beta chains given below trace back to one sample, sequenced in a study of shared clonotypes between healthy human individuals. The method was immunoSEQ multiplex PCR; TCRdb's version includes in-frame clones alone and lacks a portion of them. This sample has over a million clones, with roughly 96% found just once. The sequenced sample was naive CD4+ T cells sorted from blood. Subset here: CD45RA+ positively selected. Source of these receptors: a man aged 25-40 years in good health.

The chain employs TRBV30 and TRBJ2-3; 8 positions agree with TRBD1. With 0 bases clipped from V and 2 bases from J, the junction kept 4 bases outside the gene matches. The CDR3 has 15 amino acids. Germline CDR1 GTSNPN, CDR2 SVGIG (reference sequence). CDR3 amino acids: CAWSVDREHTDTQYF. The CDR3 bases are TGTGCCTGGAGTGTGGACAGGGAACACACAGATACGCAGTATTTT.

The V and J genes are TRBV19 and TRBJ2-5, with 8 bases lining up with TRBD1. Germline CDR1 and CDR2: LNHDA and SQIVND (reference sequence). This CDR3 contains 14 residues. V trimming: 7 bases; J trimming: 4 bases; junction bases outside the gene matches: 8. CDR3 protein: CASNAQGAGETQYF. The CDR3 DNA is TGTGCCAGTAATGCCCAGGGGGCTGGAGAGACCCAGTACTTC.

About this clone itself: This sample includes further DNA sequences coding for the same CDR3. The V call is TRBV11-2, the J call TRBJ2-5; perhaps TRBD1 as D (6 bases). The germline CDR1 and CDR2 sequences are SGHAT and FQNNGV. The CDR3 spans 13 residues. V lost 0 bases and J 5 bases, leaving 7 bases between the germline ends. The CDR3 spells CASSLERGETQYF. The CDR3 bases are TGTGCCAGCAGCTTAGAGAGGGGGGAGACCCAGTACTTC.

This chain joins TRBV11-2 and TRBJ1-1, with D uncertain. This CDR3 has 12 amino acids. The germline gives CDR1 SGHAT, CDR2 FQNNGV. Between the trimmed V and J ends, which lost 2 bases and 6 bases, there was a span of 7 bases. This chain's CDR3 is CASSLKVAEAFF. The CDR3 DNA reads as TGTGCCAGCAGCTTAAAAGTGGCTGAAGCTTTCTTT.

The gene calls are TRBV19 and TRBJ2-2; D possibly corresponds to TRBD2 (6 bases). The germline CDR1 and CDR2 sequences are LNHDA and SQIVND (reference sequence). Deletions cut 10 bases from V and 4 bases from J, with 19 bases between. The CDR3 totals 15 residues. This CDR3 is CATSAGSSVTGELFF. The CDR3 coding sequence is TGTGCCACCTCGGCGGGGAGTTCGGTCACCGGGGAGCTGTTTTTT.

The V gene is TRBV10-2, the J gene TRBJ2-5, with TRBD2 as a possible D gene (6 bases). This CDR3 has 14 residues. Trimming removed 6 bases at V and 1 base at J, with 12 bases between. The V gene's germline CDR1 is WSHSY and CDR2 SAAADI. In DNA form, the CDR3 reads TGCGCCAGCAGGACTAGTCTTTCCCAAGAGACCCAGTACTTC. The encoded protein is CASRTSLSQETQYF.

This clone was found once. The V and J genes are TRBV4-2 and TRBJ2-7; 9 bases agree with TRBD2. Germline V CDR1 and CDR2: LGHNA, YNFKEQ. The CDR3 is 16 amino acids. V shed 3 bases and J 6 bases; nucleotides not matched to a gene: 12. The CDR3 loop is CASSHPSGTAMGEQYF. The CDR3 bases are TGTGCCAGCAGCCACCCTAGCGGGACCGCCATGGGCGAGCAGTACTTC.

The V and J genes are TRBV27 and TRBJ2-5; D may be TRBD1 (6 bases). V dropped 1 base and J dropped 5 bases, with 20 bases sitting between them. Per the germline V gene, CDR1 is MNHEY and CDR2 is SMNVEV (reference sequence). The CDR3 consists of 17 residues. The CDR3 DNA reads as TGTGCCAGCAGTTTATGGGCGGCAGGGGTGGGTAGGGAGACCCAGTACTTC. This translates into CASSLWAAGVGRETQYF.

This chain connects TRBV19 to TRBJ2-1; D remains ambiguous. Trimming removed 3 bases from V and 1 base from J, with 4 bases in between. The CDR3 sequence is 13 residues long. Germline lookup yields CDR1 LNHDA and CDR2 SQIVND (reference sequence). CDR3 DNA: TGTGCCAGTAGTATGGCTTCCTACAATGAGCAGTTCTTC. It encodes CASSMASYNEQFF. Supplemented by reference TRBV19 and TRBJ2-1, the full variable domain reads DGGITQSPKYLFRKEGQNVTLSCEQNLNHDAMYWYRQDPGQGLRLIYYSQIVNDFQKGDIAEGYSVSREKKESFPLTVTSAQKNPTAFYLCASSMASYNEQFFGPGTRLTVL.

The chain has TRBV5-1 and TRBJ2-7; 9 nucleotides agree with TRBD1. Germline V gene data show CDR1 as SGHRS and CDR2 as YFSETQ. The trim removed 4 bases at V and 1 base at J, leaving 6 bases unmatched. The CDR3 is 15 residues long. The CDR3 bases are TGCGCCAGCAGCCCGGGGACAGGGTTTTCCTACGAGCAGTACTTC. It yields the protein CASSPGTGFSYEQYF.

This chain connects TRBV18 to TRBJ1-4; D uncertain. The ends were cut back, 6 bases at V and 8 bases at J, with 16 bases in the middle. This CDR3 has 14 residues. Germline CDR1 KGHSH, CDR2 LQKENI. For the CDR3, the DNA is TGTGCCAGCTCCCTGACTCAGACGAGAGAAAAACTGTTTTTT. Protein sequence: CASSLTQTREKLFF.

This chain uses TRBV5-1 with TRBJ2-1; 11 nucleotides agree with TRBD2. Germline values: CDR1 SGHRS, CDR2 YFSETQ. V dropped 4 bases and J dropped 6; count of bases not matched to a gene: 6. The CDR3 totals 15 residues. The CDR3 DNA is TGCGCCAGCAGCGCAGGCGGGACTAGCGGCAATGAGCAGTTCTTC. It encodes CASSAGGTSGNEQFF.

This chain uses TRBV4-2 with TRBJ2-7; 8 nucleotides line up with TRBD1. V shed 1 base, J shed 4 bases, and the junction held 12 bases outside the gene matches. This CDR3 spans 17 amino acids. CDR1 LGHNA and CDR2 YNFKEQ come from the germline V gene. The CDR3 region has the DNA TGTGCCAGCAGCCAAGGGGGTTCGAGGACAGGGTTTTACGAGCAGTACTTC. This sequence encodes CASSQGGSRTGFYEQYF.

About this clone itself: Other nucleotide sequences from this sample produce the same CDR3. The V call is TRBV6-5, the J call TRBJ2-1; the D gene could be TRBD1 or TRBD2 (5 bases each). Germline loops: CDR1 MNHEY, CDR2 SVGAGI. The germline V and J ends were trimmed by 2 bases and 5 bases, with 10 bases remaining between them. CDR3 size: 14 residues. CDR3 sequence (DNA): TGTGCCAGCAGTTACCCGGGACGGAACAATGAGCAGTTCTTC. This translates into CASSYPGRNNEQFF.

The gene calls are TRBV6-1 and TRBJ1-5; tentatively, D is TRBD1 (6 bases). This CDR3 comprises 14 residues. V shed 3 bases and J shed 5 bases, with 11 bases lying between them. Germline V CDR1 and CDR2: MNHNS, SASEGT. The CDR3 coding sequence is TGTGCCAGCAGTGATCGGGGGGCCGATCAGCCCCAGCATTTT. It translates to CASSDRGADQPQHF.

J is TRBJ2-1 and V is TRBV14; 9 positions match TRBD2. Unmatched junction bases numbered 16, after V lost 0 bases and J lost 4 bases. Germline-derived CDR1 and CDR2 are SGHDN and FVKESK. The CDR3 is made up of 20 amino acids. The CDR3 loop is CASSQEFTSGFGFIYNEQFF. In nucleotides, the CDR3 is TGTGCCAGCAGCCAAGAGTTTACTAGCGGGTTCGGTTTTATATACAATGAGCAGTTCTTC.

The rearrangement links TRBV4-3 to TRBJ2-3; no reliable D call. Per the germline V gene, CDR1 is LGHNA and CDR2 is YSLEER. V gave up 1 base and J gave up 0 bases, with 5 bases separating them. The CDR3 is 14 amino acids. The CDR3 here is CASSQVRSTDTQYF. Written as DNA, the CDR3 is TGCGCCAGCAGCCAAGTCCGGAGCACAGATACGCAGTATTTT.

The V call is TRBV14, the J call TRBJ2-1; unclear D gene. V was trimmed by 5 bases and J by 3 bases, leaving 11 bases between them. The CDR3 is made up of 14 amino acids. CDR1 and CDR2 (germline): SGHDN, FVKESK. The chain's CDR3 is CASSASGFYNEQFF. In DNA, the CDR3 is TGTGCCAGCAGCGCCTCAGGTTTCTACAATGAGCAGTTCTTC.

The rearrangement uses TRBV15 and TRBJ2-7; 13 positions agree with TRBD2. The CDR3 runs to 14 residues. The germline V gene encodes CDR1 LNHNV and CDR2 YYDKDF (reference sequence). J gave up 4 bases and V 4 bases, and 1 base lay outside the gene matches. The CDR3 loop reads CATSTGLAGYEQYF. For the CDR3, the DNA is TGTGCCACCAGCACGGGACTAGCGGGATACGAGCAGTACTTC.

This chain uses TRBV7-2 with TRBJ2-3; D may be TRBD2 (7 bases). CDR1 and CDR2 (germline): SGHTA, FQGNSA. V lost 4 bases, J lost 3 bases, and 17 bases lay in between. The CDR3 covers 16 residues. CDR3 in DNA: TGTGCCAGCAGCTCCTTTTGGACAGCGGGGACAGATACGCAGTATTTT. Encoded protein: CASSSFWTAGTDTQYF. Filled out from reference TRBV7-2 and TRBJ2-3, the complete variable domain reads GAGVSQSPSNKVTEKGKDVELRCDPISGHTALYWYRQSLGQGLEFLIYFQGNSAPDKSGLPSDRFSAERTGGSVSTLTIQRTQQEDSAVYLCASSSFWTAGTDTQYFGPGTRLTVL.

The CDR3 protein is CASRTLAGGLYEQYF. Here the CDR3 DNA reads TGTGCCAGCAGAACACTAGCGGGGGGTCTATACGAGCAGTACTTC. V gene TRBV6-5 combines with J gene TRBJ2-7; 12 positions agree with TRBD2. From germline, CDR1 is MNHEY and CDR2 SVGAGI. The V gene end was trimmed by 6 bases and the J gene end by 4 bases; junction bases not matched to a gene: 7. CDR3 length: 15 amino acids.

CDR3 in DNA: TGTGCTAGTGGTTTGGTAGTAACTAGGTCCTACAATGAGCAGTTCTTC. It translates to CASGLVVTRSYNEQFF. This chain joins TRBV12-5 and TRBJ2-1; TRBD2 might be the D (5 bases). CDR1 and CDR2 from the germline V gene are LGHNT and FRNRAP. V dropped 0 bases and J dropped 1 base, with 10 bases sitting between them. The CDR3 extends over 16 amino acids.